This T cell receptor (beta chain) was retrieved from a study of T cell changes during pregnancy in multiple sclerosis. Profiled with immunoSEQ multiplex PCR; TCRdb holds only in-frame clones, not every one. The data hold tens of thousands of clones, with 93% observed a single time. The sequenced sample was CD8+ T cells from peripheral blood mononuclear cells, obtained in the third trimester of pregnancy. The clonotype comes from a female donor with multiple sclerosis, enrolled in a pregnancy study.

DNA of the CDR3: TGTGCCAGCAGTTTCCAGGGGGTCCACGAGCAGTACTTC. This codes for CASSFQGVHEQYF. The chain is built from TRBV27 and TRBJ2-7; 7 nucleotides agree with TRBD1. The CDR3 length is 13 residues. Germline V lookup: CDR1 MNHEY, CDR2 SMNVEV (reference sequence). Trimming at V came to 3 bases and at J to 5 bases, leaving 4 bases not matched to a gene.